A selection of T cell receptor beta chains follows, all from one sample in a study of T cells in Graves' hyperthyroidism and ophthalmopathy. TCRdb passed the multiplex PCR reads through MiXCR, listing each CDR3 protein once. This sample has more than 500,000 distinct CDR3 sequences; 46% occur once, and the top ten carry about 45%. The sequenced sample consisted of peripheral blood or thyroid tissue (not recorded which). The receptors derive from an adult woman with Graves' disease, either hyperthyroidism or ophthalmopathy (not recorded which). Both conserved end residues are part of each CDR3. A D gene is named only where the DNA matches it firmly. Rows may omit the clone size; those that give it use once, few, many or a size class.

clone_size	d_call	j_call	v_call	cdr3_aa	cdr3_nt
-	-	TRBJ1-5	TRBV29-1	CSVEGGTVYEQYFGPGPNQPQHF	-
-	-	TRBJ1-5	TRBV7-8	CASSSLGGNQPQHF	TGTGCCAGCAGCTCCCTGGGAGGCAATCAGCCCCAGCATTTT
many	-	TRBJ2-5	TRBV11-2	CASSPGRSPQETQYF	TGTGCCAGCAGCCCGGGACGAAGCCCACAAGAGACCCAGTACTTC
many	TRBD1	TRBJ2-2	TRBV5-8	CASSQPQGTITGELFF	TGTGCCAGCAGCCAACCACAGGGGACGATCACCGGGGAGCTGTTTTTT
-	-	TRBJ2-5	TRBV20-1	CSTSRGGGETQYF	TGCAGTACCTCAAGGGGGGGGGGAGAGACCCAGTACTTC
-	TRBD2	TRBJ2-1	TRBV7-3	CASSFGLAGWGEQFF	TGTGCCAGCAGCTTTGGACTAGCGGGATGGGGTGAGCAGTTCTTC
many	-	TRBJ1-2	TRBV20-1	CSANREKNYGYTF	TGCAGTGCGAATAGGGAAAAAAACTATGGCTACACCTTC
-	-	TRBJ1-1	TRBV7-3	CASSLTGDAGVTEAFF	TGTGCCAGCAGCTTAACTGGGGACGCAGGGGTCACCGAAGCTTTCTTT
many	-	TRBJ1-1	TRBV19	CASSIGRGSMNTEAFF	TGTGCCAGTAGTATAGGGCGAGGTTCCATGAACACTGAAGCTTTCTTT
many	TRBD1	TRBJ2-5	TRBV6-5	CASSYSLYRGAETQYF	TGTGCCAGCAGTTACTCCCTGTACAGGGGTGCAGAGACCCAGTACTTC
many	-	TRBJ2-5	TRBV7-3	CASSSQGSAETQYF	TGTGCCAGCAGCTCCCAAGGATCCGCAGAGACCCAGTACTTC
-	-	TRBJ1-1	TRBV28	CASSFGASEGTEAFF	TGTGCCAGCAGTTTCGGGGCCTCCGAGGGCACTGAAGCTTTCTTT
-	-	TRBJ1-3	TRBV18	CASSPPGRSGNTIYF	TGTGCCAGCTCACCCCCAGGGAGATCTGGAAACACCATATATTTT
once	-	TRBJ1-3	TRBV10-3	CAIREVAAGAGAGNTIYF	TGTGCCATCCGAGAGGTGGCTGCCGGAGCCGGGGCTGGAAACACCATATATTTT
once	TRBD1	TRBJ1-2	TRBV3-1	CASRTGVSSYYGYTF	TGTGCCAGCAGGACAGGGGTGAGCTCCTACTATGGCTACACCTTC
once	-	TRBJ1-2	TRBV7-9	CASSLVIEVRGYTF	TGTGCCAGCAGCCTGGTAATAGAGGTCCGAGGCTACACCTTC
many	-	TRBJ1-2	TRBV9	CASSARGSRKDGYTF	TGTGCCAGCAGCGCGAGGGGCAGCCGGAAGGATGGCTACACCTTC
few	-	TRBJ2-2	TRBV7-2	CASSLGRRENTGELFF	TGTGCCAGCAGCTTAGGACGTCGCGAGAACACCGGGGAGCTGTTTTTT
many	TRBD2	TRBJ2-5	TRBV12-3/TRBV12-4	CASSHGTSGIKFQETQYF	TGTGCCAGCAGTCACGGGACTAGCGGGATTAAGTTCCAAGAGACCCAGTACTTC
-	TRBD1	TRBJ1-5	TRBV20-1	CSAGEGQGRQPQHF	TGCAGTGCGGGGGAGGGACAGGGGCGACAGCCCCAGCATTTT
few	TRBD1	TRBJ1-2	TRBV7-9	CASSRLDRGYGYTF	TGTGCCAGCAGTCGCCTTGACAGGGGCTATGGCTACACCTTC
many	TRBD1	TRBJ1-4	TRBV7-9	CASSSGTGSEKLFF	TGTGCCAGCAGCTCCGGGACAGGCTCTGAAAAACTGTTTTTT
-	-	TRBJ1-2	TRBV18	CASSESGSPSNYGYTF	TGTGCCAGCAGTGAATCTGGCAGCCCTTCTAACTATGGCTACACCTTC
many	-	TRBJ2-7	TRBV12-3/TRBV12-4	CASSHDPVGEQYF	TGTGCCAGCAGTCACGACCCCGTGGGTGAGCAGTACTTC
-	TRBD2	TRBJ2-5	TRBV7-2	CASRSGLAGGQETQYF	TGTGCCAGCAGGTCCGGGCTAGCGGGAGGCCAAGAGACCCAGTACTTC
once	-	TRBJ2-7	TRBV15	CATSKTTVHEQYF	TGTGCCACCAGCAAAACGACGGTCCACGAGCAGTACTTC
few	TRBD1	TRBJ2-3	TRBV5-1	CASSPDRAGPDTQYF	TGCGCCAGCAGCCCGGACAGGGCGGGCCCAGATACGCAGTATTTT
-	-	TRBJ1-1	TRBV28	CASSLRAGSTEAFF	TGTGCCAGCAGTTTGAGGGCAGGATCCACTGAAGCTTTCTTT
-	-	TRBJ2-2	TRBV2	CASSPRQAIGAGELFF	TGTGCCAGCAGTCCAAGACAGGCCATCGGGGCCGGGGAGCTGTTTTTT
many	-	TRBJ1-2	TRBV7-9	CASSFISSKSYGYTF	TGTGCCAGCAGCTTCATCAGTTCAAAATCTTATGGCTACACCTTC
-	TRBD1	TRBJ1-2	TRBV5-6	CASSLWQGGYGYTF	TGTGCCAGCAGCTTGTGGCAGGGGGGCTATGGCTACACCTTC
-	-	TRBJ2-7	TRBV10-3	CATAQGLSYEQYF	TGTGCCACCGCCCAGGGACTCTCCTACGAGCAGTACTTC
many	TRBD2	TRBJ2-5	TRBV6-1	CASSAGLAGGQETQYF	TGTGCCAGCAGTGCCGGACTAGCGGGAGGCCAAGAGACCCAGTACTTC
-	-	TRBJ2-7	TRBV7-6	CASSLFRGRGGEQYF	TGTGCCAGCAGCTTATTTCGGGGCAGGGGGGGCGAGCAGTACTTC
few	-	TRBJ1-4	TRBV28	CASSFSDARGGKLFF	TGTGCCAGCAGTTTCTCCGACGCCCGCGGGGGAAAACTGTTTTTT
-	-	TRBJ1-1	TRBV29-1	CSACPTVMNTEAFF	TGCAGCGCTTGCCCCACGGTCATGAACACTGAAGCTTTCTTT
few	-	TRBJ2-7	TRBV20-1	CSARADLSSSYEQYF	TGCAGTGCTAGGGCCGACCTATCCTCCTCCTACGAGCAGTACTTC
once	-	TRBJ1-1	TRBV29-1	CSVARPEAFF	TGCAGCGTTGCCCGCCCTGAAGCTTTCTTT
once	TRBD2	TRBJ2-5	TRBV10-3	CAISEAGVQETQYF	TGTGCCATCAGTGAGGCGGGGGTCCAAGAGACCCAGTACTTC
-	-	TRBJ1-1	TRBV28	CASKTWRNTEAFF	TGTGCCAGCAAAACATGGAGGAACACTGAAGCTTTCTTT
-	-	TRBJ1-1	TRBV11-2	CASSLLAAGKNTEAFF	TGTGCCAGCAGCTTATTGGCCGCGGGAAAGAACACTGAAGCTTTCTTT
many	TRBD2	TRBJ2-7	TRBV5-1	CASSAGTSGYEQYF	TGCGCCAGCAGCGCCGGGACTAGCGGTTACGAGCAGTACTTC
-	-	TRBJ2-7	TRBV28	CASSEGYGQYF	TGTGCCAGCAGTGAGGGGTACGGGCAGTACTTC
many	-	TRBJ1-1	TRBV14	CASSTYTNTEAFF	TGTGCCAGCAGCACTTACACGAACACTGAAGCTTTCTTT
-	-	TRBJ2-7	TRBV7-2	CASSSTRSVSYEQYF	TGTGCCAGCAGTTCGACCCGGTCCGTCTCCTACGAGCAGTACTTC
few	-	TRBJ1-6	TRBV20-1	CSARVVTAPNSPLHF	TGCAGTGCTAGAGTAGTGACGGCACCCAATTCACCCCTCCACTTT
-	-	TRBJ2-7	TRBV29-1	CASSQEARGYEQYF	TGCGCCAGCAGCCAAGAGGCCAGGGGATACGAGCAGTACTTC
-	-	TRBJ2-7	TRBV5-1	CASSPFGGSEQYF	TGCGCCAGCAGCCCTTTTGGGGGGTCCGAGCAGTACTTC
-	-	TRBJ2-7	TRBV25-1	CASSGLQGGEQYF	TGTGCCAGCAGTGGATTACAGGGAGGCGAGCAGTACTTC
-	TRBD1	TRBJ1-2	TRBV24-1	CATSTGGLYGYTF	TGTGCCACCTCCACAGGGGGACTCTATGGCTACACCTTC
many	-	TRBJ2-1	TRBV10-3	CATGRRVDNEQFF	TGTGCCACCGGGCGCAGGGTGGACAATGAGCAGTTCTTC
-	TRBD1	TRBJ1-4	TRBV29-1	CSPGQGREKLFF	TGCAGCCCGGGACAGGGGAGGGAAAAACTGTTTTTT
many	-	TRBJ2-7	TRBV9	CASSVDPGGLYEQYF	TGTGCCAGCAGCGTAGATCCCGGGGGACTTTACGAGCAGTACTTC
-	TRBD1	TRBJ1-3	TRBV19	CASSIQGAVNTIYF	TGTGCCAGTAGTATTCAGGGGGCGGTGAACACCATATATTTT